The 12 T cell receptor beta chains below come from one sample, sequenced in a study of blood T cells in healthy people across ages. Alongside a J-beta primer mix, a sample-barcoded 5' primer served in a second PCR lasting about 7 to 12 cycles. TCRdb used MiXCR to reprocess the 5' RACE reads, holding one entry per CDR3 protein. The sample lists 750,000 to 850,000 distinct CDR3 sequences; around 25% were seen once. These same data were also listed under a study on T cells of mothers and their children.

The specimen was blood. These receptors were obtained from a boy under 18 in good health.

CDR3: CSASTTRLEKLFF. The CDR3 bases are TGCAGTGCTAGTACTACACGTCTAGAAAAACTGTTTTTT. V and J are TRBV20-1 and TRBJ1-4; no firm D call. The CDR3 is 13 amino acids. V was cut by 3 bases and J by 8 bases, with 13 bases left in between. Germline-derived CDR1 and CDR2 are DFQATT and SNEGSKA (reference sequence).

The V call is TRBV2, the J call TRBJ2-7; TRBD1 might be the D (6 bases). This CDR3 is 12 amino acids long. Germline V CDR1 and CDR2: SNHLY, FYNNEI. Between the trimmed V and J ends, which lost 5 bases and 6 bases, there was a span of 11 bases. The CDR3 DNA reads as TGTGCCAGCAGTACAGGGTCCAGCGAGCAGTACTTC. Its protein is CASSTGSSEQYF.

The chain employs TRBV9 and TRBJ2-2, with a possible D match to TRBD2 (5 bases). CDR1 and CDR2 (germline): SGDLS, YYNGEE. The CDR3 contains 15 residues. Trimming cost V 1 base and J 6 bases, with 13 bases left between them. The CDR3 loop reads CASSVSRDWAGELFF. The CDR3 DNA is TGTGCCAGCAGCGTATCGAGGGATTGGGCCGGGGAGCTGTTTTTT.

The chain recombines TRBV7-9 with TRBJ2-7; 11 bases agree with TRBD1. Germline-derived CDR1 and CDR2 are SEHNR and FQNEAQ (reference sequence). The CDR3 consists of 15 residues. The J segment lost 2 bases and the V segment lost 5 bases, leaving 5 bases of the junction unmatched. CDR3 nucleotides: TGTGCCAGCAGCCGGGGACAGGGGGTGGCCTACGAGCAGTACTTC. Its translation: CASSRGQGVAYEQYF.

This clonotype was seen more than once but under ten times. The chain couples TRBV11-2 to TRBJ2-7; TRBD2 is a possible D gene (6 bases). The germline gives CDR1 SGHAT, CDR2 FQNNGV. The length of the CDR3 is 14 residues. Trimming removed 3 bases from V and 3 bases from J, with 12 bases in between. CDR3 sequence: CASSFPEGIYEQYF. For the CDR3, the DNA is TGTGCCAGCAGCTTTCCGGAGGGAATCTACGAGCAGTACTTC.

This clonotype has more than one count but fewer than ten. The rearrangement links TRBV18 to TRBJ2-5; D is perhaps TRBD1 or TRBD2 (5 bases each). In germline, CDR1 is KGHSH, CDR2 LQKENI. V dropped 4 bases and J dropped 3 bases, with 15 bases sitting between them. The CDR3 sequence is 15 residues long. The CDR3 loop is CASSRNPGPEETQYF. The DNA of the CDR3 is TGTGCCAGCTCACGCAATCCGGGACCGGAAGAGACCCAGTACTTC. Based on the CDR3 plus reference TRBV18 and TRBJ2-5, the full variable domain is NAGVMQNPRHLVRRRGQEARLRCSPMKGHSHVYWYRQLPEEGLKFMVYLQKENIIDESGMPKERFSAEFPKEGPSILRIQQVVRGDSAAYFCASSRNPGPEETQYFGPGTRLLVL.

The J gene is TRBJ2-5, the V gene TRBV3-1; 8 bases line up with TRBD2. V shed 4 bases, J shed 0 bases, and the junction held 10 bases outside the gene matches. The CDR3 runs to 17 residues. The germline CDR1 and CDR2 sequences are LGHDT and YNNKEL (reference sequence). CDR3 in DNA: TGTGCCAGCAGCCGACTCGGCGGGGGGAGGTACCAAGAGACCCAGTACTTC. Translating it yields CASSRLGGGRYQETQYF.

V usage is TRBV29-1 and J usage is TRBJ2-2; the match to TRBD1 covers 7 bases. The length of the CDR3 is 13 residues. Germline V gives CDR1 SQVTM, CDR2 ANQGSEA. The J segment lost 4 bases and the V segment lost 6 bases, leaving 5 bases of the junction unmatched. The chain's CDR3 is CSVDRASTGELFF. Here the CDR3 DNA reads TGCAGCGTCGACAGGGCCTCCACCGGGGAGCTGTTTTTT.

The chain recombines TRBV5-6 with TRBJ2-2; D is ambiguous. Trimming removed 4 bases at V and 5 bases at J, with 12 bases between. Germline V gene data show CDR1 as SGHDT and CDR2 as YYEEEE. The CDR3 is 14 residues long. CDR3 amino acids: CASSPRSLTGELFF. The CDR3 coding sequence is TGTGCCAGCAGCCCCCGGTCCCTAACCGGGGAGCTGTTTTTT.

Only a few counts were recorded for this clonotype. The chain has TRBV20-1 and TRBJ2-3; D not resolved. Germline CDR1 and CDR2: DFQATT and SNEGSKA (reference sequence). The CDR3 runs to 13 residues. Trimming took 5 bases from V and 4 from J, leaving 13 bases between them. The CDR3 DNA is TGCAGTGCTGTGACCTCCGGGCCAGATACGCAGTATTTT. Protein: CSAVTSGPDTQYF.

The chain carries TRBV7-9 and TRBJ2-5; 9 nucleotides align to TRBD1. The CDR3 spans 14 residues. V lost 5 bases and J lost 5; bases outside the gene matches: 6. In germline, CDR1 is SEHNR, CDR2 FQNEAQ (reference sequence). The CDR3 loop reads CASSPGTGLETQYF. CDR3 DNA sequence: TGTGCCAGCAGCCCCGGGACAGGGCTGGAGACCCAGTACTTC.

In this sample, this clonotype turned up a few times. The chain carries TRBV5-1 and TRBJ2-2; 11 bases are a match to TRBD1. The CDR3 is made up of 16 amino acids. The J segment lost 4 bases and the V segment lost 4 bases, leaving 6 bases of the junction unmatched. Germline CDR1 and CDR2: SGHRS and YFSETQ. Here the CDR3 DNA reads TGCGCCAGCAGCGTGGACAGGGGGCAAGGCACCGGGGAGCTGTTTTTT. Translation: CASSVDRGQGTGELFF.